This T cell receptor beta chain was retrieved from a study of shared clonotypes between healthy human individuals. Trimming removed 2 bases from V and 3 bases from J, with 16 bases in between. This CDR3 is 16 amino acids long. CDR1 and CDR2 from the germline V gene are SEHNR and FQNEAQ (reference sequence). Assay: immunoSEQ multiplex PCR; the TCRdb copy retains only in-frame clones and omits some. The repertoire includes millions of clones, over 90% of them detected once, and roughly 0.36% sits in the top ten. The sequencing sample was made of naive CD4+ T cells from PBMCs. Subset defined: CD45RA+ positively selected. The source of this sequence is a man between 18 and 29 years old in good health. Some clones in this sample may be carry-over from other donors' samples. This chain connects TRBV7-9 to TRBJ2-5; D may correspond to TRBD1 or TRBD2 (5 bases each). CDR3 sequence: CASSLQSWGSEETQYF. The CDR3 DNA follows: TGTGCCAGCAGCTTACAGTCCTGGGGGTCTGAAGAGACCCAGTACTTC.